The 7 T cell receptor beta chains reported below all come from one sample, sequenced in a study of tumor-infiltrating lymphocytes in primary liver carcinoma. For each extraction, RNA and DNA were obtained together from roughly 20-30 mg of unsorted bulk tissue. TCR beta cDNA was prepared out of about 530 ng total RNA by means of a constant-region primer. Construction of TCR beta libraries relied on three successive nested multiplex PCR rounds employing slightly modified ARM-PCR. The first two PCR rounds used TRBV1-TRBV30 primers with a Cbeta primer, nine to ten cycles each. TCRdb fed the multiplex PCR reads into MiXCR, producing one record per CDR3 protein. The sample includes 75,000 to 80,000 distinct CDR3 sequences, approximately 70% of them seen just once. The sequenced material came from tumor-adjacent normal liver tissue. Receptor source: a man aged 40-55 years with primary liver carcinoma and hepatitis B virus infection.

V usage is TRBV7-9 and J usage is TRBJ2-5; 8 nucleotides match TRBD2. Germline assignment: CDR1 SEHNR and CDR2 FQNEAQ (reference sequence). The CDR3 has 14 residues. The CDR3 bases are TGTGATAGCAGCCCAGGGCTAGCGGGAGAGACCCAGTACTTC. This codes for CDSSPGLAGETQYF.

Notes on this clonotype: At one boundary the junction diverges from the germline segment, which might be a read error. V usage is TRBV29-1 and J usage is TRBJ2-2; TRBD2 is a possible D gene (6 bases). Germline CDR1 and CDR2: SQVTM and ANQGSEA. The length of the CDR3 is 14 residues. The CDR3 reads CSVEDRTVARELFF. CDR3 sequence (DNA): TGCAGCGTTGAAGATCGGACCGTGGCCCGGGAGCTCTTTTTT.

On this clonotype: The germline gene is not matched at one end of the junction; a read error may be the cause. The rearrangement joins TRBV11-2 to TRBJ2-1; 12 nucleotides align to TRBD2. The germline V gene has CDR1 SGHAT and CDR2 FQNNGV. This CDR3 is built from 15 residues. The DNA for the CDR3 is TGTGCCAGCAGTTTCGGACTAGCGGGAAACAATGAGCAGTTCTTT. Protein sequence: CASSFGLAGNNEQFF.

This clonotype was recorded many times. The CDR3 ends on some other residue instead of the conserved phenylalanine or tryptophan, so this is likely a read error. The CDR3 nucleotides read TGTGCCAGCAGCTTACGATGGACAGGGGAAGACGAGCAGTACTAC. This codes for CASSLRWTGEDEQYY. The J gene is TRBJ2-7, the V gene TRBV11-2; 9 positions agree with TRBD1. V shed 2 bases and J 5 bases; nucleotides not matched to a gene: 7. CDR3 size: 15 residues. Germline CDR1 SGHAT, CDR2 FQNNGV.

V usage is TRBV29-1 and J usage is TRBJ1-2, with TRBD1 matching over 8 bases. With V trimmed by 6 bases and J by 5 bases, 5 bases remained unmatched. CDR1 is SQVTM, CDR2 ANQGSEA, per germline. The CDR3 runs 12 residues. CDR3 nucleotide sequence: TGCAGCGTGGGACAGGAGACATATGGCTACACCTTC. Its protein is CSVGQETYGYTF.

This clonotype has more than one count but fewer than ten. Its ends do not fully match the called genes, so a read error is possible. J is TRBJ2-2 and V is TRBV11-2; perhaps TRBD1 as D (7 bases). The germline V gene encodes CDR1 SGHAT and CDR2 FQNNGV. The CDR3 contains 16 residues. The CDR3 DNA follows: TGTGCCAGCAGCATCGACAGGGTAGGGAGGACCGTGGAGCTGTTTTTT. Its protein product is CASSIDRVGRTVELFF.

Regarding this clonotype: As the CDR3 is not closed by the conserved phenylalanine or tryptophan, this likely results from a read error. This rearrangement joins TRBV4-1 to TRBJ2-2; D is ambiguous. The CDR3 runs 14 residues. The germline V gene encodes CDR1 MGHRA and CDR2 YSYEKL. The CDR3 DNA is TGCACCAGCAGCCAAGATTATTACACCGGGGAGCTGTTTATT. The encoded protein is CTSSQDYYTGELFI.